This record covers a single T cell receptor (beta chain). Its target is unknown. These data are taken from a study of shared clonotypes between healthy human individuals. This CDR3 region has 13 residues. Trimming cost V 5 bases and J 10 bases, with 17 bases left between them. CDR1 is SEHNR, CDR2 FQNEAQ, per germline (reference sequence). The donors, all of them Caucasian adults, lived in Nashville, Tennessee. The protocol was immunoSEQ multiplex PCR, while the TCRdb copy is restricted to in-frame clones and leaves out a portion. The data contain about 1 million clones, roughly 75% of them singletons. Study observations and caveats: Some naive CD4 clonotypes, about 5%, turned up in common across four donors. What limited the represented genetic and exposure-history diversity was the small number of donors. Generally, naive subsets (rather than memory subsets) showed larger estimated richness.

The V and J genes are TRBV7-9 and TRBJ1-1, with D tentatively TRBD1 (5 bases). This sequence was found in a young man in good health. The sample consisted of memory CD4+ T cells sorted from blood. Documented subset: CD45RA-negative fraction. In DNA, the CDR3 is TGTGCCAGCAGCCCAGGGACGGCGCCAGGAGCTTTCTTT. Its protein is CASSPGTAPGAFF.